This T cell receptor beta chain was recovered during a study of shared clonotypes between healthy human individuals (dated by TCRdb to 2018 to 2020). For the wider study: A couple of women and a few men aged 18 to 49 years were included in the cohort. The study deeply sequenced blood TCR repertoires of roughly five healthy adults to estimate repertoire size and the extent of clonotype sharing between individuals. Per donor, three plates each were used for CD4 naive and CD4 memory, two for CD8 naive, and one for CD8 memory. Between about 0.8 and 9 billion PBMCs per donor were obtained by leukapheresis. Libraries were prepared and TCR repertoires were sequenced by different laboratories using diverse techniques, in order to increase sequencing depth and limit assay-specific biases. The full study reports these points: Sampling was restricted to blood, and TCR repertoires in tissues likely differ from the TCR repertoires found in blood. Pairwise subsampling indicated that sequencing depth was expected to affect the degree of clonotype sharing among donors. Approximately 5% of naive CD4, 3.5% of naive CD8, 2.3% of memory CD4, and roughly 0.4% of memory CD8 clonotypes were shared across four donors. Because the study included a small number of donors, the genetic and exposure-history diversity represented was limited. Clonotypes shared by all four sorted-subset donors showed higher generation probabilities than non-shared clonotypes. Naive subsets generally had larger estimated clonotype richness than memory subsets did. Incomplete sequencing was indicated by rarefaction of sorted-subset datasets, despite the large sequencing depth.

Using the deep immunoSEQ assay, multiplex PCR amplified TCR CDR3 regions from genomic DNA. Extracted genomic DNA from each cell subset was distributed evenly across all wells of several immunoSEQ 96-well plates, and each plate was treated as a replicate. Each replicate PCR for sorted subsets received 150 to 250 ng genomic DNA, equal to about 30,000 T cell genomes. Purified libraries were measured with a Qubit 3.0 fluorometer, size-checked on a Bioanalyzer 2100, and measured again with the KAPA Library Quantification kit. Every immunoSEQ 96-well plate was sequenced on a dedicated single-read 150-cycle Illumina NextSeq 550 flow cell. The original pipeline was this. The immunoSEQ output contained only junctional sequences without quality scores, so filtering could not match that applied to full-length reads. To assign V/J genes and CDR3, sequences were annotated against IMGT germline references using PyIR, a Python wrapper for IgBLAST v1.9. Reads were removed for weak V/J assignments (E-value above 1e-6), missing CDR3, stop codons, out-of-frame junctions, or ambiguous translated residues. V3J clonotypes were defined by identical inferred V gene, J gene, and CDR3 amino acid sequence. To compute the percentage overlap between repertoires, the number of shared unique clonotypes was divided by the size of the smaller repertoire. RTK rarefaction, the Chao1 estimator, and Recon v2.1 estimates of unobserved clonotypes were used to assess repertoire richness. OLGA was used to compute generation probabilities for all TCRbeta clonotypes that the gDNA method yielded from a handful of donors. In TCRdb, the immuneACCESS table is reduced to in-frame sequences with V and J assigned. These tables do not hold every clone; where another copy was compared, an unresolved V gene accounts for under half, and the others remain unexplained. D and trimming were read from the DNA, whereas the V and J calls and clone size are those reported in that table. The sample yields 2.3 million or so clones; 93% were counted once. The ten largest clonotypes hold about 0.41% of the sample.

CDR1 and CDR2 are read off the germline V gene as ENHRY and SYGVKD. V and J are truncated by 3 bases and 0 bases respectively, leaving an intervening sequence of 1 base. Counted from cysteine to phenylalanine, this CDR3 has 12 amino acids. Just CDR3 DNA is preserved here, 36 bases in frame from base 1. Healthy HIV-negative adults with no recently reported acute infections or vaccinations were included as donors. All donors were Caucasian adults living in Nashville, Tennessee, USA. CD4+ T cells were enriched by magnetic negative selection; naive cells were then positively selected on CD45RA, and the negative fraction formed the memory subset. Blood was obtained by leukapheresis, after which PBMCs were separated by Ficoll-Histopaque density gradient centrifugation and cryopreserved in liquid nitrogen vapor phase. Analytical flow cytometry was used to check the purity and quantity of every magnetically sorted T cell population. Each sorted fraction had its genomic DNA isolated and then quantified by UV absorbance on a Nanodrop 2000c.

For this clone: This clone's antigen is unknown. Qualities for individual bases were not recorded, and no much larger clone is one base off. Other nucleotide sequences from this sample produce the same CDR3.

The receptor comes from a man aged 18-30 years in good health. Some clones in this sample may be carry-over from other donors' samples. The specimen was naive CD4+ T cells from PBMCs. What the cell subset or site label conveys for this sample: CD45RA+ positively selected. This sequence uses TRBV10-3 and TRBJ2-3; a confident D gene designation cannot be given. This receptor has the CDR3 CAISDSTDTQYF. The DNA reads TGTGCCATCAGTGACAGCACAGATACGCAGTATTTT.